Below are 13 T cell receptor beta chains sequenced from a single sample in a study of CD8+ T cells in alopecia areata. Following extraction, RNA underwent reverse transcription to cDNA, which served as the sequencing template. Libraries were prepared by immunoSEQ multiplex PCR; TCRdb keeps only in-frame clonotypes and omits some of them. This sample has 200,000 or so clones, with approximately 40% found just once. Treatment indicated: oral pan-JAK inhibitor, 5-10 mg twice daily. Specimen: CD4+ T cells sorted from blood, collected at approximately week 36, from a patient treated with tofacitinib. These receptors all come from a human donor with alopecia areata.

V and J are TRBV5-1 and TRBJ2-2; D uncertain. The CDR3 covers 15 residues. The germline gives CDR1 SGHRS, CDR2 YFSETQ. Trimming shortened V by 0 bases and J by 1 base, and 7 bases separated the two germline ends. CDR3: CASSLETKNTGELFF. CDR3 coding DNA: TGCGCCAGCAGCTTGGAGACAAAGAACACCGGGGAGCTGTTTTTT.

Concerning this clone: An end of the junction differs from the germline gene, which may be a read error. The V call is TRBV7-7, the J call TRBJ2-5; D not resolved. CDR1 is SSHAT, CDR2 FNYEAQ, per germline (reference sequence). The CDR3 is 13 amino acids. The CDR3 sequence is CASSPIHGETQYF. CDR3 in DNA: TGTGCTAGCAGTCCCATACACGGGGAGACCCAGTACTTC. The entire variable domain, with the rest obtained from reference TRBV7-7 and TRBJ2-5, is as follows: GAGVSQSPRYKVTKRGQDVTLRCDPISSHATLYWYQQALGQGPEFLTYFNYEAQPDKSGLPSDRFSAERPEGSISTLTIQRTEQRDSAMYRCASSPIHGETQYFGPGTRLLVL.

This chain links TRBV30 with TRBJ1-2, with D unclear. The CDR3 spans 14 residues. V lost 4 bases and J lost 3, with 15 bases in between. Germline CDR1 is GTSNPN and CDR2 is SVGIG (reference sequence). The CDR3 loop is CAWTPPGRHYGYTF. Written as DNA, the CDR3 is TGTGCCTGGACCCCACCTGGACGGCACTATGGCTACACCTTC.

This clone was counted between two and nine times. The gene calls are TRBV29-1 and TRBJ2-5; no clear D gene. The CDR3 totals 14 residues. Germline V CDR1 and CDR2: SQVTM, ANQGSEA. Trimming took off 1 base at V and 5 bases at J, with 14 bases between the two ends. The CDR3 coding sequence is TGCAGCGTTGAAGGAGTGGATAGCTCTGAGACCCAGTACTTC. It is translated as CSVEGVDSSETQYF.

The chain links TRBV28 to TRBJ2-1; D remains unclear. Germline CDR1 reads MDHEN; CDR2 reads SYDVKM. Between the trimmed V and J ends, which lost 3 bases and 1 base, there was a span of 10 bases. The CDR3 totals 15 residues. CDR3 in amino acids: CASSFRVGSYNEQFF. In nucleotides, the CDR3 is TGTGCCAGCAGTTTTCGAGTTGGTTCCTACAATGAGCAGTTCTTC.

The gene calls are TRBV6-5 and TRBJ1-2, with D maybe TRBD1 (6 bases). The CDR3 runs to 12 residues. V lost 8 bases, J lost 8 bases, and 15 bases lay in between. CDR1 MNHEY and CDR2 SVGAGI come from the germline V gene. In nucleotides, the CDR3 is TGTGCCAGCGGTGACAGGCTAAGCGGCTACACCTTC. Amino acid sequence: CASGDRLSGYTF.

This chain connects TRBV30 to TRBJ1-4; D may be TRBD1 (5 bases). Germline V gives CDR1 GTSNPN, CDR2 SVGIG (reference sequence). The CDR3 spans 14 residues. CDR3 nucleotide sequence: TGTGCAACTAGAGAAGGGGCTGGTAATGAAAAACTGTTTTTT. Translation gives CATREGAGNEKLFF.

The gene calls are TRBV29-1 and TRBJ1-2; no clear D gene. With 1 base removed from V and 7 bases from J, the gap between germline ends came to 7 bases. The CDR3 has 11 amino acids. CDR1 is SQVTM, CDR2 ANQGSEA, per germline. The CDR3 protein is CSVEVQGGYTF. CDR3 nucleotides: TGCAGCGTTGAAGTTCAAGGTGGCTACACCTTC.

This clone was seen only a few times. The chain joins TRBV11-2 to TRBJ1-1, with D tentatively TRBD1 (5 bases). The ends were cut back, 5 bases at V and 4 bases at J, with 11 bases in the middle. Per germline, CDR1 SGHAT and CDR2 FQNNGV. The CDR3 has 13 residues. This chain's CDR3 is CASSLTVATEAFF. The CDR3 DNA sequence: TGTGCCAGCAGCCTGACAGTAGCCACTGAAGCTTTCTTT.

This clone has more than one count but fewer than ten. The gene calls are TRBV4-2 and TRBJ1-2; D perhaps matches TRBD1 (5 bases). Germline assignment: CDR1 LGHNA and CDR2 YNFKEQ. V was shortened by 1 base and J by 8 bases, with 8 bases between the two germline ends. This CDR3 contains 12 residues. The CDR3 coding sequence is TGTGCCAGCAGCCAAGCCCAGGGAGGCTACACCTTC. Translation gives CASSQAQGGYTF.

The chain employs TRBV5-1 and TRBJ2-5; D unclear. V was trimmed by 3 bases and J by 4 bases, leaving 7 bases between them. Germline V CDR1 and CDR2: SGHRS, YFSETQ. The CDR3 is 12 residues long. CDR3 nucleotide sequence: TGCGCCAGCAGCTCCGACCTAGAGACCCAGTACTTC. Its translation is CASSSDLETQYF.

The chain uses TRBV7-3 and TRBJ2-5, with D maybe TRBD2 (6 bases). CDR3 length equals 13 residues. Germline V lookup: CDR1 SGHTA, CDR2 FQGTGA. V was pared by 3 bases and J by 5 bases, with 10 bases between. This CDR3 is CASSLEGTETQYF. The CDR3 DNA follows: TGTGCCAGCAGCTTGGAGGGTACCGAGACCCAGTACTTC.

The chain has TRBV29-1 and TRBJ1-5, with D hard to call. CDR3 length: 15 residues. Deletions cut 5 bases from V and 0 bases from J, with 14 bases between. Germline CDR1 reads SQVTM; CDR2 reads ANQGSEA. The CDR3 DNA follows: TGCAGCGTTAGGGTCTCGGTTAATAGCAATCAGCCCCAGCATTTT. Protein product: CSVRVSVNSNQPQHF.